This TCR beta chain was identified during a study of Tregs in tolerant kidney transplant recipients. Study observations and caveats: Changing PCR primers prevented nucleotide comparison between some patients' samples.

Only in-frame clones appear in the TCRdb table, and some are missing; sequencing was by immunoSEQ multiplex PCR. In the table there are tens of thousands of clones, 75% to 95% of which are singletons. Per germline, CDR1 SGHVS and CDR2 FQNEAQ. The CDR3 totals 15 residues. V shed 2 bases and J shed 2 bases, with 13 bases lying between them. This clone has only a few counts. What it binds is not known. CD4+CD25+CD127- Tregs, CD4+CD25- non-Tregs, CD4 and CD8 cells were sorted. This chain uses TRBV7-8 with TRBJ2-7; no clear D gene. The material sequenced was Tregs from blood, taken before the transplant. The receptor comes from a human donor who received a combined kidney and bone marrow transplant. CDR3 amino acids: CASSLLTGRAYEQYF. As DNA, the CDR3 is TGTGCCAGCAGCTTATTAACGGGCAGAGCCTACGAGCAGTACTTC.